Below, one T cell receptor (beta chain) is given with its context. Its antigen is unknown. One end of the junction fails to match germline, which may point to a read error. Germline V gene sequence: CDR1 DFQATT, CDR2 SNEGSKA (reference sequence). This CDR3 has 15 amino acids. This sample is drawn from a study of CD8+CD57+ T cells in acquired aplastic anemia. At the level of the study: Sorted CD4+ plus CD8+ cells gave DNA averaging 3.2 ug. Study-level findings and limits: Between the patient and control groups, CD8+ Simpson's diversity did not differ significantly. The same twenty-nine CD8+ CDR3 sequences occurred in patients and in controls.

Flow cytometry had shown expanded CD8+CD57+ cells in the patients chosen for sequencing. No therapy had been given to the patients at the time of blood sampling. Genomic DNA was employed as the template in profiling TCR beta VDJ and CDR3. TCRdb called the reads again in MiXCR, with one record for every CDR3 protein. The sample has 450,000 to 600,000 distinct CDR3 sequences, roughly 34% seen once; the top ten hold about 0.8%. This receptor was identified in a human donor with aplastic anemia. Source material: sorted CD4+, CD8+, or CD8+CD57+ T cells (not recorded which) from PBMCs. J is TRBJ2-3 and V is TRBV20-1, with 10 bases matching TRBD2. CDR3 protein: CGADSRQREGVTQYF. The DNA for the CDR3 is TGCGGTGCTGACTCCCGGCAGCGGGAGGGTGTAACGCAGTATTTT.